The text below deals with one T cell receptor beta chain. Its antigen is still unknown. This record belongs to a study of shared clonotypes between healthy human individuals. General study findings and limits: The rarefaction results pointed to incomplete sorted-subset sequencing despite large depth.

Researchers partitioned CD4+ cells into CD45RA+ naive and CD45RA-negative memory subsets. Some clones are missing from TCRdb's copy, which holds only in-frame ones; the method was immunoSEQ multiplex PCR. This table holds a few million clones, 85% to 95% found once. The V gene's germline CDR1 is SGHDT and CDR2 YYEEEE. This CDR3 comprises 15 residues. J was trimmed by 1 base and V by 4 bases; bases with no gene match: 5. Material: naive CD4+ T cells from PBMCs. Stated subset: CD45RA+ positively selected. The chain uses TRBV5-6 and TRBJ2-3; 8 nucleotides line up with TRBD1. The clonotype was recovered from a man between 18 and 35 years old in good health. Some clones in this sample may be carry-over from other donors' samples. In nucleotides, the CDR3 is TGTGCCAGCAGCAACACAGGGGGTGGCACAGATACGCAGTATTTT. Translated, it gives CASSNTGGGTDTQYF.